This T cell receptor (beta chain) was profiled in a study of T cell changes during pregnancy in multiple sclerosis. The CDR3 contains 15 residues. Germline V gene sequence: CDR1 SGHVS, CDR2 FQNEAQ. Trimming took off 2 bases at V and 5 bases at J, with 14 bases between the two ends. The protocol was immunoSEQ multiplex PCR, while the TCRdb copy is restricted to in-frame clones and leaves out a portion. The table includes about 44,000 clones, 89% detected once. J is TRBJ2-3 and V is TRBV7-8; TRBD2 is a possible D gene (5 bases). Here the sequenced sample was CD4+ T cells from peripheral blood mononuclear cells, taken after pregnancy. This TCR was recovered from a female donor with multiple sclerosis, enrolled in a pregnancy study. The CDR3 loop reads CASSLSPAALDTQYF. The CDR3 nucleotides are TGTGCCAGCAGCTTATCTCCAGCGGCCTTAGATACGCAGTATTTT.